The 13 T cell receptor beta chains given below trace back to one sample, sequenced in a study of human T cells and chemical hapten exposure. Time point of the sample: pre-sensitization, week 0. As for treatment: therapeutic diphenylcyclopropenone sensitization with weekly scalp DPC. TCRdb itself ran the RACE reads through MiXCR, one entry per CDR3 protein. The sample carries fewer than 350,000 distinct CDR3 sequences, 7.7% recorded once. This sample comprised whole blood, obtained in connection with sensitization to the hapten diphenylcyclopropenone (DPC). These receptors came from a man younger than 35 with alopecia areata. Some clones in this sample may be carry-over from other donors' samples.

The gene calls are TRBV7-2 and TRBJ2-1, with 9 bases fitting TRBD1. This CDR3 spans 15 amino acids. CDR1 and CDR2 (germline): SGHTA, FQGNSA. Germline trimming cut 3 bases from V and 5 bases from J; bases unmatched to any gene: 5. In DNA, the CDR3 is TGTGCCAGCAGCTTCTCCGGGACAGGGCACAATGAGCAGTTCTTC. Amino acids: CASSFSGTGHNEQFF.

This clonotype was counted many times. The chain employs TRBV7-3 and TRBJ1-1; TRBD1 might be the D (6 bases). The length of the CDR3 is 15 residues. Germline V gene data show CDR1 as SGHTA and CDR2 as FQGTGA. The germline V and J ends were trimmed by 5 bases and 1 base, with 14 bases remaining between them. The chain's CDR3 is CASSPLTGGNTEAFF. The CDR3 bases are TGTGCCAGCAGCCCGTTGACAGGCGGGAACACTGAAGCTTTCTTT. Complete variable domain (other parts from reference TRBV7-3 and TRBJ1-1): GAGVSQTPSNKVTEKGKYVELRCDPISGHTALYWYRQSLGQGPEFLIYFQGTGAADDSGLPNDRFFAVRPEGSVSTLKIQRTERGDSAVYLCASSPLTGGNTEAFFGQGTRLTVV.

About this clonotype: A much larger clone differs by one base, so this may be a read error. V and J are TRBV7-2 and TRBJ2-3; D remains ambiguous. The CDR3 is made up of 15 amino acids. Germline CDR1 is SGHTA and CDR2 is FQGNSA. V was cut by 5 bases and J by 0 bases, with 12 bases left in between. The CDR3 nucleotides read TGTGCCAGCAGCCTCTACTACTCTAGCACAGATACGCAGTATTTT. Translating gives CASSLYYSSTDTQYF.

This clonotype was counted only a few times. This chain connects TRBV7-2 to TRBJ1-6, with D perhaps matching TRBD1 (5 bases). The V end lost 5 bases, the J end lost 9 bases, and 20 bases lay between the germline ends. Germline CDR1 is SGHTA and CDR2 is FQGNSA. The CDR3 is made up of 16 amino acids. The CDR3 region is CASSQRKRGIGSPLHF. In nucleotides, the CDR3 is TGTGCCAGCAGCCAAAGAAAAAGGGGAATCGGTTCACCCCTCCACTTT.

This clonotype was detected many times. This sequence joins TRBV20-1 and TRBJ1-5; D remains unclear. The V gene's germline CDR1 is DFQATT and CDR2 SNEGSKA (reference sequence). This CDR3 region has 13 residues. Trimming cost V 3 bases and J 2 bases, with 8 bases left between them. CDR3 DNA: TGCAGTGCTAGGGGAAGTGGCAATCAGCCCCAGCATTTT. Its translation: CSARGSGNQPQHF.

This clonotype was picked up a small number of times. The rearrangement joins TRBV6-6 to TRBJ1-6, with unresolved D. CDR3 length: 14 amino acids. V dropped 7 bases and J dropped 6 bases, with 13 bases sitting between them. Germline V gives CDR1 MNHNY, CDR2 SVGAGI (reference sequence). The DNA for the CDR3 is TGTGCCAGCAAGATTCCGAGTACTAATTCACCCCTCCACTTT. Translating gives CASKIPSTNSPLHF.

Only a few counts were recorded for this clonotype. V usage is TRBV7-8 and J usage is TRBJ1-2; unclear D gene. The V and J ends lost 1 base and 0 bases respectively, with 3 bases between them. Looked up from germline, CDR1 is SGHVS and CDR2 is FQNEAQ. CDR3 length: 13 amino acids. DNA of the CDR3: TGTGCCAGCAGCTTAGTGCCTAACTATGGCTACACCTTC. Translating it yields CASSLVPNYGYTF.

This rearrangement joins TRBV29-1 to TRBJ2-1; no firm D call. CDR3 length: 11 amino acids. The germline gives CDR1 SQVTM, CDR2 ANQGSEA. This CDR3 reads CSPHALNEQFF. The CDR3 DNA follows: TGCAGTCCCCATGCCCTCAATGAGCAGTTCTTC.

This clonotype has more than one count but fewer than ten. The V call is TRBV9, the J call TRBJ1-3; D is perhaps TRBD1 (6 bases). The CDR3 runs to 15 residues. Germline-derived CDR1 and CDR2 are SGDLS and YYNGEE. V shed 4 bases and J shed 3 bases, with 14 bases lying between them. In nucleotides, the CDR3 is TGTGCCAGCAGCTCCCGGACAGTCTTTGGAAACACCATATATTTT. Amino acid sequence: CASSSRTVFGNTIYF. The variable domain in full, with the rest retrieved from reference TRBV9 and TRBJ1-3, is DSGVTQTPKHLITATGQRVTLRCSPRSGDLSVYWYQQSLDQGLQFLIQYYNGEERAKGNILERFSAQQFPDLHSELNLSSLELGDSALYFCASSSRTVFGNTIYFGEGSWLTVV.

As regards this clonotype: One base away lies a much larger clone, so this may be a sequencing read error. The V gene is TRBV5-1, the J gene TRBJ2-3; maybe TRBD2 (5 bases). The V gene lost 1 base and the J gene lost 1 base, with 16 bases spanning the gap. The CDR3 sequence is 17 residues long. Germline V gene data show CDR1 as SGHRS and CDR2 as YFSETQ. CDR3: CASSLWTLGGRTDTQYF. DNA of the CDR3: TGCGCCAGCAGCTTGTGGACCCTAGGAGGACGCACAGATACGCAGTATTTT.

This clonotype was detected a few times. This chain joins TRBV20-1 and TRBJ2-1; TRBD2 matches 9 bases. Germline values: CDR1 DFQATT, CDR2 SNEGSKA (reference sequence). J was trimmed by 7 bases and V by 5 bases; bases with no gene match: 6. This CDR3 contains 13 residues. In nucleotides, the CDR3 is TGCAGTGCTGAGGGGACTAGCCGGAATGAGCAGTTCTTC. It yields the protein CSAEGTSRNEQFF.

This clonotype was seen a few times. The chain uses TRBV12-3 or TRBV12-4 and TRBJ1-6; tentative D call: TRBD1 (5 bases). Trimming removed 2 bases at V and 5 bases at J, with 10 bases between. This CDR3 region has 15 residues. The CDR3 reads CASSLRGEDNSPLHF. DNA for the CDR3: TGTGCCAGCAGTTTACGAGGGGAGGATAATTCACCCCTCCACTTT.

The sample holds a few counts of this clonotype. Here the CDR3 DNA reads TGTGCCAGCAGATACAGGGAGAGGGCTTTCTTT. The encoded protein is CASRYRERAFF. V and J are TRBV7-9 and TRBJ1-1; D may be TRBD1 (6 bases). Germline V gene data show CDR1 as SEHNR and CDR2 as FQNEAQ (reference sequence). Trimming removed 6 bases from V and 11 bases from J, with 13 bases in between. This CDR3 contains 11 residues. Combining the CDR3 with reference TRBV7-9 and TRBJ1-1 gives the whole variable domain DTGVSQNPRHKITKRGQNVTFRCDPISEHNRLYWYRQTLGQGPEFLTYFQNEAQLEKSRLLSDRFSAERPKGSFSTLEIQRTEQGDSAMYLCASRYRERAFFGQGTRLTVV.